A selection of T cell receptor beta chains follows, all from one sample in a study of response to subunit inactivated influenza vaccine. TCRdb fed the RT-PCR reads into MiXCR, producing one record per CDR3 protein. The sample yields under 750,000 distinct CDR3 sequences, about 10% seen once. This sample comprised PBMCs from blood, obtained on the day of vaccination. Receptors were obtained from a man aged 50-59 years who received an inactivated influenza vaccine. Each CDR3 is given with its conserved first and last residue. The D gene is left open where the match is weak. Size tells how often a clone was seen (once, few, many) or the class of an expanded clone, and some rows leave it out.

V	J	size	D	length	DNA	CDR3
TRBV12-3/TRBV12-4	TRBJ1-5	NA	NA	16	TGTGCCAGCAGTTTAAGCGGGGGCACCATCAATCAGCCCCAGCATTTT	CASSLSGGTINQPQHF
TRBV29-1	TRBJ2-5	NA	TRBD1	15	TGCAGCGGGGCCCCGCCTACAGGGGACCAAGAGACCCAGTACTTC	CSGAPPTGDQETQYF
TRBV11-1	TRBJ2-2	NA	NA	18	TGTGCCAGCAGCGGCCGGAGGGTTGCGCCCTCGAACACCGGGGAGCTGTTTTTT	CASSGRRVAPSNTGELFF
TRBV7-2	TRBJ2-1	few	NA	13	TGTGCCAGCAGCTTAGCTAATAGGGTTGAGCAGTTCTTC	CASSLANRVEQFF
TRBV7-2	TRBJ2-7	NA	NA	12	TGTGCCAGCAGCTTGGACCAATCGAGGCAGTACTTC	CASSLDQSRQYF
TRBV29-1	TRBJ2-1	NA	NA	14	TGCAGCGTTGAAGGGACAGCCTCCTACAATGAGCAGTTCTTC	CSVEGTASYNEQFF
TRBV10-3	TRBJ2-1	NA	TRBD2	14	TGTGCCATCAAACTAGCGGGAGCCGGCAATGAGAAGTTCTTC	CAIKLAGAGNEKFF
TRBV28	TRBJ2-5	NA	NA	15	TGTGCCAGCAGTCCCGGGAAAAGATTTGGGGAGACCCAGTACTTC	CASSPGKRFGETQYF
TRBV6-2/TRBV6-3	TRBJ2-1	NA	TRBD2	14	TGTGCCAGCAGGATTAGCGGGGTCTTGAATGAGCAGTTCTTC	CASRISGVLNEQFF
TRBV20-1	TRBJ2-7	many	TRBD2	17	TGCAGTGCTAGAGACCCGGGACTAGCGGACCCCTTCCTTGTGCAGTACTTC	CSARDPGLADPFLVQYF
TRBV12-3/TRBV12-4	TRBJ1-1	NA	TRBD1	17	TGTGCCAGCAGCCGAGATGCTCCCGGGACAGGGAACACTGAAGCTTTCTTT	CASSRDAPGTGNTEAFF
TRBV5-1	TRBJ2-1	few	NA	12	TGCGCCAGCAGCTTGAGTGACAATGAGCAGTTCTTC	CASSLSDNEQFF
TRBV6-5	TRBJ1-2	NA	NA	14	TGTGCCAGCAGTTATGGGCAGTTTAACTATGGCTACACCTTC	CASSYGQFNYGYTF
TRBV4-3	TRBJ2-7	few	NA	14	TGCGCCAGCAGCCAAAACCACAGGGAAGGGGAGCAGTACTTC	CASSQNHREGEQYF
TRBV2	TRBJ1-3	NA	NA	15	TGTGCCAGCAGGAGGACCACCAACTCTGGAAACACCATATATTTT	CASRRTTNSGNTIYF
TRBV20-1	TRBJ2-7	few	TRBD1	14	TGCAGTGCCCGATACGACAGGGGTGGTTACGAGCAGTACTTC	CSARYDRGGYEQYF
TRBV10-3	TRBJ2-7	NA	TRBD2	15	TGTGCCATCACTCTGACAGCGGGAGACTCCTACGAGCAGTACTTC	CAITLTAGDSYEQYF
TRBV6-2/TRBV6-3	TRBJ2-3	few	TRBD1	15	TGTGCCAGCCGCCCTTGGGACAGTCGGATAAATACGCAGTATTTT	CASRPWDSRINTQYF
TRBV6-2/TRBV6-3	TRBJ1-1	few	NA	16	TGTGCCAGCAGTTACTCGCGGGACCTCTTGAACACTGAAGCTTTCTTT	CASSYSRDLLNTEAFF
TRBV10-3	TRBJ1-6	few	NA	14	TGTGCCATCAGCGGGGGGACCGTCGGTTCACCCCTCCACTTT	CAISGGTVGSPLHF
TRBV7-2	TRBJ2-5	NA	NA	16	TGTGCCAGCAGCTTAGGCGGGTGGCTGACGGGGGAGACCCAGTACTTC	CASSLGGWLTGETQYF
TRBV25-1	TRBJ2-3	few	TRBD2	16	TGTGCCAGCAGTGAAAAGACTAGCGGGAGGATAGATACGCAGTATTTT	CASSEKTSGRIDTQYF
TRBV5-1	TRBJ2-1	many	NA	14	TGCGCCAGCAGCTTAGGCAGGGCCTACAATGAGCAGTTCTTC	CASSLGRAYNEQFF
TRBV29-1	TRBJ2-7	NA	TRBD1	15	TGCAGCGTTCAAACCAGGGGGTTCAGCTCCTACGAGCAGTACTTC	CSVQTRGFSSYEQYF
TRBV20-1	TRBJ2-1	many	NA	15	TGCAGTGCTATTCAGGATTTCGCAAACCTCAATGAGCAGTTCTTC	CSAIQDFANLNEQFF
TRBV9	TRBJ2-2	few	NA	16	TGTGCCAGCAGCGTAGCAAGAATATCCATCACCGGGGAGCTGTTTTTT	CASSVARISITGELFF
TRBV20-1	TRBJ1-2	NA	NA	14	TGCAGTGCTTTAGACAGCCTGACGGGGTATGGCTACACCTTC	CSALDSLTGYGYTF
TRBV27	TRBJ2-7	few	TRBD2	15	TGTGCCAGCAGCACAACACCGGGACTAGCATCCGAGCAGTACTTC	CASSTTPGLASEQYF
TRBV19	TRBJ1-5	few	NA	13	TGTGCCAGTAACTTACAAGGCAATCAGCCCCAGCATTTT	CASNLQGNQPQHF
TRBV7-3	TRBJ2-1	NA	TRBD2	16	TGTGCCAGCAGCTACACCGGGACTAGCCTGTACAATGAGCAGTTCTTC	CASSYTGTSLYNEQFF
TRBV7-9	TRBJ2-1	NA	NA	15	TGTGCCAGCAGCTTAGCCTCTAGCTCTGACAATGAGCAGTTCTTC	CASSLASSSDNEQFF
TRBV12-3/TRBV12-4	TRBJ1-4	NA	NA	17	TGTGCCAGCAGTTCAAGACTCTACCAAGACAGGTCCGAAAAACTGTTTTTT	CASSSRLYQDRSEKLFF
TRBV27	TRBJ2-1	few	NA	15	TGTGCCAGCAGGGGACCGGGACGGTCCTACAATGAGCAGTTCTTC	CASRGPGRSYNEQFF
TRBV3-1	TRBJ2-2	many	NA	15	TGTGCCAGCAGCCAAGAACTAGCCTCTACCGGGGAGCTGTTTTTT	CASSQELASTGELFF
TRBV20-1	TRBJ2-7	NA	TRBD2	17	TGCAGTGCTCCCTCTTCGTCGGCTAGCGGGACCACCTACGAGCAGTACTTC	CSAPSSSASGTTYEQYF
TRBV28	TRBJ1-1	NA	NA	13	TGTGCCAGCAGTTTTACTGCGAACACTGAAGCTTTCTTT	CASSFTANTEAFF
TRBV20-1	TRBJ2-7	NA	TRBD2	14	TGCAGTGCTCCCCCCGGACTAGCGGGGAGGGGGCAGTACTTC	CSAPPGLAGRGQYF
TRBV6-2/TRBV6-3	TRBJ2-1	few	TRBD1	16	TGTGCCAGCAGTCACAGGGGCCAGAGCTCCTACAATGAGCAGTTCTTC	CASSHRGQSSYNEQFF
TRBV20-1	TRBJ2-1	NA	TRBD1	15	TGCAGTGCTAGAGATAGGGACAGGGGTTACAATGAGCAGTTCTTC	CSARDRDRGYNEQFF
TRBV4-1	TRBJ1-6	few	TRBD1	16	TGCGCCAGCAGCCGCCTTGGGACAGGGGTTAATTCACCCCTCCACTTT	CASSRLGTGVNSPLHF
TRBV9	TRBJ2-1	few	NA	15	TGTGCCAGCAGCGGGGCCATCTCGGCAGGCAATGAGCAGTTCTTC	CASSGAISAGNEQFF
TRBV5-6	TRBJ1-1	few	NA	17	TGTGCCAGCAGCTTGGCGGGGGCGGGGGTACGGTCCACTGAAGCTTTCTTT	CASSLAGAGVRSTEAFF
TRBV12-3/TRBV12-4	TRBJ1-3	many	NA	14	TGTGCCAGCAGTTGGCAGAGACCTGGAAACACCATATATTTT	CASSWQRPGNTIYF
TRBV5-4	TRBJ2-1	NA	TRBD2	19	TGTGCCAGCAGCTCCGACTTCGCGAGGGTGTCGGGGGGGCTCTATGAGCAGTTCTTC	CASSSDFARVSGGLYEQFF
TRBV7-6	TRBJ2-7	NA	NA	15	TGTGCCAGCAGCTTAAGTCCGGGGCGCACAGACGAGCAGTACTTC	CASSLSPGRTDEQYF
TRBV4-2	TRBJ2-5	NA	TRBD2	17	TGTGCCAGCAGCCAAGATCCTAGCGGGAGATCCCCAGAGACCCAGTACTTC	CASSQDPSGRSPETQYF
TRBV19	TRBJ1-5	once	NA	17	TGTGCCAGTAGTATAGATCGGGGCGGATGGGGCAATCAGCCCCAGCATTTT	CASSIDRGGWGNQPQHF
TRBV29-1	TRBJ2-1	NA	NA	13	TGCAGCGTTCGGGGGTACCCCTACACTGAGCAGTTCTTC	CSVRGYPYTEQFF
TRBV5-1	TRBJ2-7	many	NA	13	TGCGCCAGCAGCTTTCTGGACTCCTACGAGCAGTACTTC	CASSFLDSYEQYF
TRBV24-1	TRBJ2-2	NA	TRBD1	15	TGTGCCACCAGTGATGCGGACAGGGACACCGGGGAGCTGTTTTTT	CATSDADRDTGELFF
TRBV6-1	TRBJ1-3	NA	NA	15	TGTGCCAGCAGCTCGACCAGGGCTTCAGGAAACACCATATATTTT	CASSSTRASGNTIYF
TRBV12-3/TRBV12-4	TRBJ1-2	NA	NA	13	TGTGCCAGCAGTGGGGGACAAAACTATGGCTACACCTTC	CASSGGQNYGYTF
TRBV5-1	TRBJ2-3	few	TRBD2	16	TGCGCCAGCAGCTGGGCGGTAGCGGGAAACACAGATACGCAGTATTTT	CASSWAVAGNTDTQYF
TRBV10-2	TRBJ2-7	few	NA	11	TGCGCCAGCAGTGCCCACTACGAGCAGTACTTC	CASSAHYEQYF